Listed below are T cell receptor beta chains from one sample, sequenced in a study of blood T cell repertoires in COVID-19. The table came from immunoSEQ multiplex PCR; TCRdb's copy has only in-frame clones and leaves some out. The profile shows 230,000 or so clones, around four fifths of them singletons. Input material: peripheral blood. These receptors were obtained from a man in his thirties or forties with active or convalescent COVID-19. Each CDR3 is given with its conserved first and last residue. D genes are given only for firm matches. Clone size is stated in some rows and not others, as once, few, many or a class when expanded.

J | size | D | V | CDR3 | DNA
TRBJ1-5 | NA | NA | TRBV7-9 | CASSLTDTGPQHF | TGTGCCAGCAGCTTAACCGATACAGGTCCCCAGCATTTT
TRBJ1-2 | NA | TRBD1 | TRBV6-5 | CASSPGTGTGYTF | TGTGCCAGCAGCCCCGGGACAGGGACAGGCTACACCTTC
TRBJ2-7 | NA | TRBD1 | TRBV7-2 | CASSLQDRGPYEQYF | TGTGCCAGCAGCCTCCAGGACAGGGGACCCTACGAGCAGTACTTC
TRBJ2-3 | NA | NA | TRBV2 | CATTTSGADTQYF | TGTGCCACCACGACCTCAGGGGCAGATACGCAGTATTTT
TRBJ1-5 | NA | TRBD1 | TRBV19 | CASSDRVNQPQHF | TGTGCCAGTTCGGACAGGGTTAATCAGCCCCAGCATTTT
TRBJ2-3 | NA | NA | TRBV7-9 | CASNPEGESTDTQYF | TGTGCCAGCAACCCCGAGGGGGAGAGCACAGATACGCAGTATTTT
TRBJ1-2 | NA | NA | TRBV9 | CASSARDGTSYGYTF | TGTGCCAGCAGCGCCAGGGATGGGACATCCTATGGCTACACCTTC
TRBJ2-1 | NA | NA | TRBV29-1 | CSAPVGGQYNEQFF | TGCAGCGCCCCGGTGGGCGGGCAATACAATGAGCAGTTCTTC
TRBJ2-1 | NA | TRBD1 | TRBV5-5 | CASSPRQGAYNEQFF | TGTGCCAGCAGCCCCCGCCAGGGGGCTTACAATGAGCAGTTCTTC
TRBJ2-4 | NA | TRBD1 | TRBV19 | CATADRVINIQYF | TGTGCCACCGCGGACAGGGTTATAAACATTCAGTACTTC
TRBJ2-1 | NA | NA | TRBV7-2 | CASSLTRNEQFF | TGTGCCAGCAGCCTCACTAGAAATGAGCAGTTCTTC
TRBJ2-3 | NA | TRBD2 | TRBV19 | CASSPRGGAQDTQYF | TGTGCCAGTAGTCCCCGCGGGGGGGCCCAAGATACGCAGTATTTT
TRBJ1-5 | NA | NA | TRBV7-2 | CASSLSGGYQPQHF | TGTGCCAGCAGCTTATCGGGGGGTTATCAGCCCCAGCATTTT
TRBJ2-5 | NA | TRBD1 | TRBV7-2 | CASSLDRGWETQYF | TGTGCCAGCAGCCTTGACAGGGGGTGGGAGACCCAGTACTTC
TRBJ1-1 | NA | TRBD1 | TRBV30 | CAWSGAGGNSEAFF | TGTGCCTGGAGTGGGGCAGGGGGAAATTCTGAAGCTTTCTTT
TRBJ1-1 | NA | NA | TRBV27 | CASSPSPSWRVKTEAFF | TGTGCCAGCAGTCCATCCCCAAGCTGGAGGGTGAAGACTGAAGCTTTCTTT
TRBJ1-6 | NA | NA | TRBV19 | CASSIVDNARSPLHF | TGTGCCAGTAGTATAGTGGACAATGCGAGATCACCCCTCCACTTT
TRBJ2-5 | NA | NA | TRBV29-1 | CSGISGAETQYF | TGCAGCGGAATCAGTGGGGCGGAGACCCAGTACTTC
TRBJ1-1 | NA | TRBD1 | TRBV5-1 | CASSFGTGGLNTEAFF | TGCGCCAGCAGCTTCGGGACAGGGGGTCTGAACACTGAAGCTTTCTTT
TRBJ1-6 | NA | NA | TRBV5-4 | CASSPGVLSSYNSPLHF | TGTGCCAGCAGCCCGGGGGTGTTGAGCTCCTATAATTCACCCCTCCACTTT
TRBJ2-3 | NA | TRBD2 | TRBV18 | CASSLAGAPTDTQYF | TGTGCCAGCTCGCTAGCGGGGGCCCCCACAGATACGCAGTATTTT
TRBJ1-2 | NA | NA | TRBV2 | CASTSGFGYTF | TGTGCCAGCACTTCAGGGTTCGGCTACACCTTC
TRBJ1-1 | NA | NA | TRBV3-1/TRBV3-2 | CASSQDRGKGRNTEAFF | TGTGCCAGCAGCCAAGATCGGGGGAAGGGGAGGAACACTGAAGCTTTCTTT
TRBJ1-5 | NA | TRBD1 | TRBV2 | CASSGEQGNNQPQHF | TGTGCCAGCAGTGGGGAACAGGGGAACAATCAGCCCCAGCATTTT
TRBJ2-7 | NA | NA | TRBV28 | CASSRLLPYEQYF | TGTGCCAGCAGTAGACTCCTACCCTACGAGCAGTACTTC
TRBJ2-7 | NA | TRBD2 | TRBV6-4 | CASTPTSGSSYEQYF | TGTGCCAGCACCCCAACTAGCGGGAGCTCCTACGAGCAGTACTTC
TRBJ2-3 | NA | NA | TRBV18 | CASSLRTARGSPDTQYF | TGTGCCAGCTCACTACGGACAGCCAGGGGATCCCCCGATACGCAGTATTTT
TRBJ2-1 | NA | NA | TRBV28 | CASSFRGSQNEQFF | TGTGCCAGCAGTTTCCGGGGGAGCCAGAATGAGCAGTTCTTC
TRBJ2-3 | NA | NA | TRBV28 | CASSPNQRAVTDTQYF | TGTGCCAGCAGCCCGAATCAGCGGGCGGTCACAGATACGCAGTATTTT
TRBJ2-5 | NA | NA | TRBV5-5 | CASSSDSIQETQYF | TGTGCCAGCAGCTCAGACAGTATCCAAGAGACCCAGTACTTC
TRBJ1-3 | NA | TRBD1 | TRBV30 | CAWSLGQGNSGNTIYF | TGTGCCTGGAGTCTTGGACAGGGGAATTCTGGAAACACCATATATTTT
TRBJ1-1 | NA | NA | TRBV12-3/TRBV12-4 | CASSPHGGLEAFF | TGTGCCAGCAGCCCCCATGGGGGACTTGAAGCTTTCTTT
TRBJ2-3 | NA | TRBD2 | TRBV7-2 | CASTLAGGPDTQYF | TGTGCCAGCACCCTAGCGGGAGGCCCAGATACGCAGTATTTT
TRBJ1-1 | NA | TRBD1 | TRBV11-2 | CASSHPGGGTEAFF | TGTGCCAGCAGCCATCCAGGGGGCGGGACTGAAGCTTTCTTT
TRBJ2-7 | few | NA | TRBV30 | CAWSYLLWSPHEQYF | TGTGCCTGGAGTTATCTTCTTTGGAGCCCCCACGAGCAGTACTTC
TRBJ1-5 | NA | NA | TRBV5-5 | CASKLGGADHQPQHF | TGTGCCAGCAAGCTTGGTGGAGCGGACCATCAGCCCCAGCATTTT
TRBJ1-2 | NA | NA | TRBV3-1/TRBV3-2 | CASSHPSQGTPSYGYTF | TGTGCCAGCAGCCACCCCTCCCAAGGTACCCCTAGCTATGGCTACACCTTC
TRBJ1-3 | NA | NA | TRBV7-2 | CASSARQPSGNTIYF | TGTGCCAGCAGCGCTAGACAGCCCTCTGGAAACACCATATATTTT
TRBJ2-7 | once | NA | TRBV9 | CASSPTLRDSPRVEQYF | TGTGCCAGCAGCCCGACCCTTAGGGACTCCCCACGAGTCGAGCAGTACTTC